This TCR beta chain stems from a study of blood T cells in healthy people across ages. Primed by a sample-barcoded 5' primer and a J-beta primer mix, a second PCR proceeded for about 7 to 11 cycles. A single record per CDR3 protein comes from TCRdb applying MiXCR to the 5' RACE reads. The table shows 650,000 to 800,000 distinct CDR3 sequences, with over 40% occurring only once. As concerns this clonotype: The target antigen is unknown.

Regarding the study as a whole: No conclusive comparison of naive versus antigen-experienced cells was possible with unsorted PBMCs. Long-lived donors exceeded aged donors in naive CD4+ cells and diversity.

The ends lost 5 bases at V and 5 bases at J; junction bases unmatched: 12. This CDR3 comprises 16 residues. Donors gave around 10 milliliters of peripheral blood apiece. The chain employs TRBV12-3 or TRBV12-4 and TRBJ2-3; 8 bases fit TRBD2. Sequencing was carried out using blood. The TCR comes from a woman older than 75 in good health. In nucleotides, the CDR3 is TGTGCCAGCAGTCCCCTCTTCGGCGGGGGGTTAGATACGCAGTATTTT. Encoded protein: CASSPLFGGGLDTQYF.